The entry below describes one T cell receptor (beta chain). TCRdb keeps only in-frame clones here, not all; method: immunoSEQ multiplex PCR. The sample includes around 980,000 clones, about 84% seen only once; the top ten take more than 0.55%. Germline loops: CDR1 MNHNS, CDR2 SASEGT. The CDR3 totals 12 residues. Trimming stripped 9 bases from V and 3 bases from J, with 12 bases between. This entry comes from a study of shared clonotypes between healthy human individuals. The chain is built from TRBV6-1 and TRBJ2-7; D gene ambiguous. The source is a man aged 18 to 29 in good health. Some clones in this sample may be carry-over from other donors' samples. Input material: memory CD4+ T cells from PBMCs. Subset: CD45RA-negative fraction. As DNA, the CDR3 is TGTGCCAGTCGCCTCCTTTTCTACGAGCAGTACTTC. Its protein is CASRLLFYEQYF.